This TCR beta chain was recovered during a study of T cell repertoires in cytomegalovirus infection. Overall study: Public TCR beta signatures marked donors with CMV infection and the matching HLA. The study, taken as a whole, reports: Cumulated frequencies of public TCR beta families served to identify carriers of CMV plus the relevant HLA. Dominating the ex vivo response were HLA-C-restricted CMV-specific TCR beta clonotypes.

CDR3 length: 13 amino acids. The ends lost 2 bases at V and 5 bases at J; junction bases unmatched: 2. The germline CDR1 and CDR2 sequences are SGHTA and FQGNSA. This clonotype occurred many times. Its antigen is currently unknown. MiXCR, applied by TCRdb to the reads, yields one record per CDR3 protein. The table has about 680,000 distinct CDR3 sequences, about 24% seen once; the top ten hold 7.5% to 9%. The sequence was collected from a human donor in good health (CMV status not recorded). Some clones in this sample may be carry-over from other donors' samples. Input material: CD8+ T cells from PBMCs. The V call is TRBV7-2, the J call TRBJ2-5; 7 nucleotides agree with TRBD2. The CDR3 protein is CASSLNGRETQYF. The CDR3 bases are TGTGCCAGCAGCTTAAACGGGAGGGAGACCCAGTACTTC.